What follows are 18 T cell receptor beta chains derived from one specimen sequenced in a study of T cell changes during pregnancy in multiple sclerosis. Method: immunoSEQ multiplex PCR; TCRdb's copy keeps in-frame clones and lacks some. The data show 10,000 to 15,000 clones, with 85% to 90% seen just once and approximately 12% held by the top ten. The sample was CD8+ T cells from peripheral blood mononuclear cells, taken after pregnancy. Receptor source: a female donor in good health, enrolled as a control in a pregnancy study.

The gene calls are TRBV29-1 and TRBJ1-1, with 9 bases that match TRBD1. The CDR3 contains 14 residues. Germline V lookup: CDR1 SQVTM, CDR2 ANQGSEA. V was pared by 2 bases and J by 10 bases, with 11 bases of the junction left unmatched. CDR3 loop: CSVELQDRGPRAFF. The DNA of the CDR3 is TGCAGCGTTGAACTCCAGGACAGGGGTCCCCGAGCTTTCTTT.

This clone counts as medium-sized (0.01 to 0.1%). V is TRBV25-1 and J is TRBJ2-2; possibly TRBD2 for D (5 bases). CDR1 is MGHDK, CDR2 SYGVNS, per germline. The V end was cut by 3 bases, the J end by 3 bases, with 5 bases between. CDR3 length: 13 residues. The CDR3 sequence: CASSERDTGELFF. The CDR3 bases are TGTGCCAGCAGTGAGCGGGACACCGGGGAGCTGTTTTTT.

V gene TRBV14 combines with J gene TRBJ2-7, with TRBD1 matching 10 bases. Germline CDR1 and CDR2: SGHDN and FVKESK. With V trimmed by 1 base and J by 4 bases, 4 bases remained unmatched. CDR3 length equals 15 residues. This chain's CDR3 is CASSQGGQGIYEQYF. The CDR3 DNA sequence: TGTGCCAGCAGCCAAGGGGGACAGGGGATTTACGAGCAGTACTTC. The full variable domain, completed using reference TRBV14 and TRBJ2-7, is EAGVTQFPSHSVIEKGQTVTLRCDPISGHDNLYWYRRVMGKEIKFLLHFVKESKQDESGMPNNRFLAERTGGTYSTLKVQPAELEDSGVYFCASSQGGQGIYEQYFGPGTRLTVT.

This rearrangement joins TRBV27 to TRBJ2-1; 10 nucleotides align to TRBD2. CDR1 and CDR2 from the germline V gene are MNHEY and SMNVEV (reference sequence). V shed 8 bases and J 15 bases; nucleotides not matched to a gene: 16. This CDR3 has 14 residues. CDR3 sequence (DNA): TGTGCCAGCTCCTCCGGGGTAGCGGGAGGTTTGTGGTTCTTC. Translating gives CASSSGVAGGLWFF.

The chain uses TRBV15 and TRBJ2-3; D may be TRBD1 (6 bases). CDR3 length: 16 amino acids. CDR1 LNHNV and CDR2 YYDKDF come from the germline V gene (reference sequence). Trimming took off 5 bases at V and 5 bases at J, with 20 bases between the two ends. The CDR3 DNA reads TGTGCCACCAGCGTTTTACGGGACACTTCGAGAGATACGCAGTATTTT. It specifies CATSVLRDTSRDTQYF.

The V call is TRBV7-9, the J call TRBJ2-7; tentatively, D is TRBD1 (5 bases). V shed 4 bases and J shed 4 bases, with 11 bases lying between them. The CDR3 covers 13 residues. Germline values: CDR1 SEHNR, CDR2 FQNEAQ (reference sequence). This chain's CDR3 is CASSWGSKYEQYF. The CDR3 DNA reads as TGTGCCAGCAGCTGGGGCAGCAAATACGAGCAGTACTTC.

The chain carries TRBV25-1 and TRBJ2-1; 8 nucleotides line up with TRBD1. The J segment lost 8 bases and the V segment lost 2 bases, leaving 5 bases of the junction unmatched. Germline-derived CDR1 and CDR2 are MGHDK and SYGVNS. The CDR3 extends over 14 amino acids. This CDR3 is CASSETDRADEQFF. CDR3 sequence (DNA): TGTGCCAGCAGTGAAACGGACAGGGCGGATGAGCAGTTCTTC.

In this sample, this clone turned up a few times. This chain uses TRBV28 with TRBJ2-7; TRBD1 agrees at 7 bases. V gave up 6 bases and J gave up 6 bases; unmatched junction bases: 14. The CDR3 totals 15 residues. Germline loops: CDR1 MDHEN, CDR2 SYDVKM. The CDR3 region has the DNA TGTGCCAGCAGCCCCCTTGGGACAGAAGGGGTCGAGCAGTACTTC. Amino acids: CASSPLGTEGVEQYF. Combining the CDR3 with reference TRBV28 and TRBJ2-7 gives the whole variable domain DVKVTQSSRYLVKRTGEKVFLECVQDMDHENMFWYRQDPGLGLRLIYFSYDVKMKEKGDIPEGYSVSREKKERFSLILESASTNQTSMYLCASSPLGTEGVEQYFGPGTRLTVT.

A single count supports this clone. This rearrangement joins TRBV6-5 to TRBJ2-1, with 7 bases identical to TRBD1. With 8 bases clipped from V and 15 bases from J, the junction kept 10 bases outside the gene matches. The CDR3 has 11 amino acids. Germline-derived CDR1 and CDR2 are MNHEY and SVGAGI. The CDR3 DNA reads TGTGCCAGCTCCCCTGGGACAGCTACGTTCTTC. As protein: CASSPGTATFF.

The CDR3 sequence is CASSLTYGGTDTQYF. Written as DNA, the CDR3 is TGTGCCAGCAGCTTAACCTACGGGGGCACAGATACGCAGTATTTT. The chain couples TRBV7-3 to TRBJ2-3; TRBD2 might be the D (5 bases). Germline V gene sequence: CDR1 SGHTA, CDR2 FQGTGA. The ends were cut back, 0 bases at V and 1 base at J, with 8 bases in the middle. The CDR3 is 15 residues long.

The chain joins TRBV10-2 to TRBJ2-4; no clear D. Trimming took 2 bases from V and 0 from J, leaving 8 bases between them. CDR1 and CDR2 from the germline V gene are WSHSY and SAAADI. CDR3 length: 15 amino acids. CDR3 loop: CASSEELLAKNIQYF. The CDR3 DNA reads TGCGCCAGCAGTGAGGAGCTACTAGCCAAAAACATTCAGTACTTC.

This chain joins TRBV14 and TRBJ2-4; D possibly corresponds to TRBD1 (8 bases). The CDR3 totals 17 residues. V was cut by 4 bases and J by 5 bases, with 21 bases left in between. The germline V gene has CDR1 SGHDN and CDR2 FVKESK. CDR3 in DNA: TGTGCCAGCAGCCCTAGCCCGACAGGGGAGGGTGAAAACATTCAGTACTTC. It codes for CASSPSPTGEGENIQYF.

This clone was seen more than once but under ten times. The V call is TRBV4-2, the J call TRBJ2-3, with 8 bases fitting TRBD2. Trimming cost V 1 base and J 4 bases; bases outside gene matches: 7. The CDR3 is 16 amino acids. From germline, CDR1 is LGHNA and CDR2 YNFKEQ. CDR3 coding DNA: TGTGCCAGCAGCCAAGCCAGCGGGAGAGGGTCAGATACGCAGTATTTT. Translated: CASSQASGRGSDTQYF.

The chain combines TRBV27 with TRBJ1-1, with D perhaps matching TRBD1 (6 bases). CDR1 and CDR2 (germline): MNHEY, SMNVEV (reference sequence). V gave up 5 bases and J gave up 9 bases, with 13 bases separating them. CDR3 length equals 12 residues. CDR3 in amino acids: CASSPTGTKAFF. Written as DNA, the CDR3 is TGTGCCAGCAGTCCAACGGGGACAAAAGCTTTCTTT.

The chain combines TRBV2 with TRBJ2-1; 13 nucleotides line up with TRBD2. In germline, CDR1 is SNHLY, CDR2 FYNNEI. CDR3 length: 17 residues. V was clipped by 4 bases and J by 5 bases; unmatched bases: 8. The CDR3 protein is CASSVNFGLAGDNEQFF. Written as DNA, the CDR3 is TGTGCCAGCAGTGTAAATTTTGGACTAGCGGGGGACAATGAGCAGTTCTTC. Together with reference TRBV2 and TRBJ2-1, the CDR3 gives the full variable domain: EPEVTQTPSHQVTQMGQEVILRCVPISNHLYFYWYRQILGQKVEFLVSFYNNEISEKSEIFDDQFSVERPDGSNFTLKIRSTKLEDSAMYFCASSVNFGLAGDNEQFFGPGTRLTVL.

In its sample, this clone ranks as medium-sized. This sequence joins TRBV21-1 and TRBJ2-7; TRBD1 reflects the table's D call only, with no check against the DNA. TRBV21-1 has pseudogene status. The CDR3 runs 12 residues. CDR3 region: CASSKDTYEQYF. The CDR3 coding sequence is TGTGCCAGCAGCAAAGACACCTACGAGCAGTACTTC.

The chain joins TRBV5-6 to TRBJ2-7; 9 nucleotides line up with TRBD1. This CDR3 is built from 15 residues. The V and J ends lost 4 bases and 2 bases, in that order; junction bases with no gene match: 7. Germline V gene sequence: CDR1 SGHDT, CDR2 YYEEEE. The CDR3 loop reads CASSPGGTGTYEQYF. CDR3 in DNA: TGTGCCAGCAGCCCCGGAGGGACAGGGACCTACGAGCAGTACTTC.

This clone was recorded only once. The gene calls are TRBV4-1 and TRBJ2-2; TRBD2 is a possible D gene (5 bases). The CDR3 has 14 residues. Trimming took off 3 bases at V and 6 bases at J, with 11 bases between the two ends. The germline CDR1 and CDR2 sequences are MGHRA and YSYEKL. CDR3 sequence reads: CASSQAFGAGELFF. The CDR3 DNA sequence: TGCGCCAGCAGCCAGGCCTTCGGGGCCGGGGAGCTGTTTTTT.